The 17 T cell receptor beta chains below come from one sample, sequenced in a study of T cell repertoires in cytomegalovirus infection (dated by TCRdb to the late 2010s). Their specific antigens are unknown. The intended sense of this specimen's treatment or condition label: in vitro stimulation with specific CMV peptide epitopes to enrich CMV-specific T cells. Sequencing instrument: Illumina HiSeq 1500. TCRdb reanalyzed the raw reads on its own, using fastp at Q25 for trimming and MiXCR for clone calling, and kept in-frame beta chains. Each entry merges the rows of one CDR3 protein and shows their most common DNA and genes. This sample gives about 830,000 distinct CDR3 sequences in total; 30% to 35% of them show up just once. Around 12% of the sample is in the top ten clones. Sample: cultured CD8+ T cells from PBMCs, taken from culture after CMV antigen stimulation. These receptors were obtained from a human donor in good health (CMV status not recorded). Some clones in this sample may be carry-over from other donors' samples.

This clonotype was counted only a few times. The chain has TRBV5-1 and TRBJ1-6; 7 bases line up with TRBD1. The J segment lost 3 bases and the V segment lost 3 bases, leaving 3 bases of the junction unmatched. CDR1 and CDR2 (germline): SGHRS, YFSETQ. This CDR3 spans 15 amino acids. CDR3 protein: CASSSTGDYNSPLHF. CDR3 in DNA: TGCGCCAGCAGCTCCACAGGGGACTATAATTCACCCCTCCACTTT.

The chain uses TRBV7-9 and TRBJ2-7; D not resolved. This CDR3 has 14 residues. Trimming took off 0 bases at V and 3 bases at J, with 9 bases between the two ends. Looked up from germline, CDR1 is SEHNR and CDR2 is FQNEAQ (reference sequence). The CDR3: CASSLADGFYEQYV. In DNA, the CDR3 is TGTGCCAGCAGCTTAGCGGACGGCTTCTACGAGCAGTACGTC.

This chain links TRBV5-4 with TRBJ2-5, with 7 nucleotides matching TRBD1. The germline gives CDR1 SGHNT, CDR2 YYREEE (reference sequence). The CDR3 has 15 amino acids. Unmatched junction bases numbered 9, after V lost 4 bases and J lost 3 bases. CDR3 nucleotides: TGTGCCAGCAGCACCGGGACAGACTTTGAAGAGACCCAGTACTTC. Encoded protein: CASSTGTDFEETQYF.

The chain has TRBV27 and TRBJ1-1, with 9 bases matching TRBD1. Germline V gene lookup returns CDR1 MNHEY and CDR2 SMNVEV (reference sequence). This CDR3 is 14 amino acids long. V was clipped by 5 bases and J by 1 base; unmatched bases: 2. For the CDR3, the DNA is TGTGCCAGCAGTACGACAGGGGGGAACACTGAAGCTTTCTTT. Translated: CASSTTGGNTEAFF.

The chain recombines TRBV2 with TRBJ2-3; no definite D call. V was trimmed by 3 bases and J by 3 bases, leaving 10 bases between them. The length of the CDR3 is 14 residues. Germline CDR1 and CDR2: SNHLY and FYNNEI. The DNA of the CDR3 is TGTGCCAGCAGTGATCTGCCCGGGACAGATACGCAGTATTTT. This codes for CASSDLPGTDTQYF. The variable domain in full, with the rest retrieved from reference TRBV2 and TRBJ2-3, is EPEVTQTPSHQVTQMGQEVILRCVPISNHLYFYWYRQILGQKVEFLVSFYNNEISEKSEIFDDQFSVERPDGSNFTLKIRSTKLEDSAMYFCASSDLPGTDTQYFGPGTRLTVL.

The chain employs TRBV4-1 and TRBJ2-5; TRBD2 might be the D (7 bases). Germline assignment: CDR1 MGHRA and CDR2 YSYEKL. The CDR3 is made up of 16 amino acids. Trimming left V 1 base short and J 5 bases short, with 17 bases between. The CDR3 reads CASSQVWGGAAETQYF. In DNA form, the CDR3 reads TGCGCCAGCAGCCAAGTGTGGGGGGGGGCCGCGGAGACCCAGTACTTC.

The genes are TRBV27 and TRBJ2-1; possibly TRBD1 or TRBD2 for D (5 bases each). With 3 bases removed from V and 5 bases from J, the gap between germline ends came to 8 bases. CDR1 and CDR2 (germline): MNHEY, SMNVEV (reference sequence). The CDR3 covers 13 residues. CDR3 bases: TGTGCCAGCAGTTTTCAGGGACACAATGAGCAGTTCTTC. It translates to CASSFQGHNEQFF.

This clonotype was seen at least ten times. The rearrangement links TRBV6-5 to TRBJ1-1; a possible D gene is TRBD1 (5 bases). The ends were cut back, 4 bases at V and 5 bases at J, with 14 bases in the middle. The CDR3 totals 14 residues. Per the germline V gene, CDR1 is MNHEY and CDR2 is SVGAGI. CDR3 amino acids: CASSLSTRGTEAFF. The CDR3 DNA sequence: TGTGCCAGCAGTTTATCCACGAGGGGAACTGAAGCTTTCTTT.

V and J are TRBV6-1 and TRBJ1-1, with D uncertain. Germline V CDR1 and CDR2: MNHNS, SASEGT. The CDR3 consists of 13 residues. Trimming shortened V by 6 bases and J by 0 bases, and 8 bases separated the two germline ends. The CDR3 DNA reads TGTGCCAGCAGCAGACATATGAACACTGAAGCTTTCTTT. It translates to CASSRHMNTEAFF.

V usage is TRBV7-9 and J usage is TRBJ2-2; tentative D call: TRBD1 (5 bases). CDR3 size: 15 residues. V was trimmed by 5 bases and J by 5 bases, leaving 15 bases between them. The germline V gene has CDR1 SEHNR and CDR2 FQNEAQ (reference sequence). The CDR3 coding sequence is TGTGCCAGCAGCCCTGAAGGCAGGGCAACCGGGGAGCTGTTTTTT. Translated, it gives CASSPEGRATGELFF.

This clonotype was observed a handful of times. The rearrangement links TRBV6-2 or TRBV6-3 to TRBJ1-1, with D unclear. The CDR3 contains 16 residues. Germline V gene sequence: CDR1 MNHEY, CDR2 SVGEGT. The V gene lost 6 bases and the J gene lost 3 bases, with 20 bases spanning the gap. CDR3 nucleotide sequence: TGTGCCAGCAGCCAACTCGTCGTGAGCCCAGACACTGAAGCTTTCTTT. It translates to CASSQLVVSPDTEAFF.

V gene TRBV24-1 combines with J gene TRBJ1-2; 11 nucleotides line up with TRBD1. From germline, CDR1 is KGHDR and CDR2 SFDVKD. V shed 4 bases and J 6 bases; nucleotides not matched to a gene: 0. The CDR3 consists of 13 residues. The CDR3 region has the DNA TGTGCCACCAGTGAGGGACAGGGGGATGGCTACACCTTC. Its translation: CATSEGQGDGYTF.

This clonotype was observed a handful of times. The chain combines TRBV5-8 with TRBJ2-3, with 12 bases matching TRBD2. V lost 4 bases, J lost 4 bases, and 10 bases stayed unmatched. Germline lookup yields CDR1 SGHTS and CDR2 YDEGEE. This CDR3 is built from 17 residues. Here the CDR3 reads CASSGTTSGGRPDTQYF. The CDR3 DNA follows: TGTGCCAGCAGCGGTACTACTAGCGGGGGGAGGCCAGATACGCAGTATTTT.

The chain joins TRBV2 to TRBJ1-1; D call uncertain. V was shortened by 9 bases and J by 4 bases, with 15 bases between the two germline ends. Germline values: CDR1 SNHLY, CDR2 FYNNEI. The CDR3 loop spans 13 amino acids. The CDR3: CASFGSRGTEAFF. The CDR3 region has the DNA TGTGCCAGTTTTGGGTCCCGCGGCACTGAAGCTTTCTTT.

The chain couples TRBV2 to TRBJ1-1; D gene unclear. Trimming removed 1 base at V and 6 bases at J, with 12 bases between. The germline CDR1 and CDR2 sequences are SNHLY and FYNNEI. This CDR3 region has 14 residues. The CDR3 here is CASSEVGNAPEAFF. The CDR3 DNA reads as TGTGCCAGCAGTGAAGTGGGCAACGCCCCTGAAGCTTTCTTT.

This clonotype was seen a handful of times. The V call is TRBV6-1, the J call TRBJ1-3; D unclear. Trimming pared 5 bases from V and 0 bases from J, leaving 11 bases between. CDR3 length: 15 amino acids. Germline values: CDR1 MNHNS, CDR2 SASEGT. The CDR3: CASSLLEPSGNTIYF. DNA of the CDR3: TGTGCCAGCAGTCTGCTAGAACCCTCTGGAAACACCATATATTTT.

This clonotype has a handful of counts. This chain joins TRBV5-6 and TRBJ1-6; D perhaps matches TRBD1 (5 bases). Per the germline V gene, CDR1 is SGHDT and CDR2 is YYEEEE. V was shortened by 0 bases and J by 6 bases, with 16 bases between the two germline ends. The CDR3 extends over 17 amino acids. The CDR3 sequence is CASSLDGGAMINSPLHF. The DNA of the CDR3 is TGTGCCAGCAGCTTGGATGGTGGGGCGATGATTAATTCACCCCTCCACTTT.